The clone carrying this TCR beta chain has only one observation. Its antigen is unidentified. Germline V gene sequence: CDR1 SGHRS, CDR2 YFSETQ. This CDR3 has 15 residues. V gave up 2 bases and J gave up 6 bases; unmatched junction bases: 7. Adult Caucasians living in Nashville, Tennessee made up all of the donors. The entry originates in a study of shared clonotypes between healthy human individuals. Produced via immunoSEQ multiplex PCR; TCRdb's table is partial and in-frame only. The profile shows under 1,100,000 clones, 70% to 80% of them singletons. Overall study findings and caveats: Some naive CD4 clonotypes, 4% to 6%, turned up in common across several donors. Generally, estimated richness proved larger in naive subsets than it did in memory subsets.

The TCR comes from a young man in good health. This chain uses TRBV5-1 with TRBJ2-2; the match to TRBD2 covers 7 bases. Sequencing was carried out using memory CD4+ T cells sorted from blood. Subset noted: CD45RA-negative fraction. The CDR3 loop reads CASSFRSGIAGELFF. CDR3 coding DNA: TGCGCCAGCAGCTTTAGGAGCGGGATTGCCGGGGAGCTGTTTTTT.